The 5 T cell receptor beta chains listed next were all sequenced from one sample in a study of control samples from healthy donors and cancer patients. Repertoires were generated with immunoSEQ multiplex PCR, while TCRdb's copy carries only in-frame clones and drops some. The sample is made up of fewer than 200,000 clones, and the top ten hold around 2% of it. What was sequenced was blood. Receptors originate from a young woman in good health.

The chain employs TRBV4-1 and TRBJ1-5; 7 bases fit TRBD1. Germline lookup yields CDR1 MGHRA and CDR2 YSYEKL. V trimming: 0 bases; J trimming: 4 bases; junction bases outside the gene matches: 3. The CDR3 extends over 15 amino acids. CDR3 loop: CASSQETGRNQPQHF. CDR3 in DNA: TGCGCCAGCAGCCAAGAGACAGGGCGAAATCAGCCCCAGCATTTT.

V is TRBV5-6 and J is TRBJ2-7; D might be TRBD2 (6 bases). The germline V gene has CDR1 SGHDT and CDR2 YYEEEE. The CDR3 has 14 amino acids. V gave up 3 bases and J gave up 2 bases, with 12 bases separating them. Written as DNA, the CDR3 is TGTGCCAGCAGCTGGCGGGACGGTACCTACGAGCAGTACTTC. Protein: CASSWRDGTYEQYF.

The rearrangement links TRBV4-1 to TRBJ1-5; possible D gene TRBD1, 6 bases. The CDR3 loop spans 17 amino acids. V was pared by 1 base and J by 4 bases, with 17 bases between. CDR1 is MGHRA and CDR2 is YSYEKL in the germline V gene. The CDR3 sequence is CASSQGAGGGWNQPQHF. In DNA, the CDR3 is TGCGCCAGCAGCCAAGGGGCCGGGGGGGGCTGGAATCAGCCCCAGCATTTT.

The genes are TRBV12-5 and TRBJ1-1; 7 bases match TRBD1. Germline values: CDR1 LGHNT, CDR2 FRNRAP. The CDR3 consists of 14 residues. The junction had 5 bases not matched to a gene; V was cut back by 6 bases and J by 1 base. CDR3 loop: CASGAGGGNTEAFF. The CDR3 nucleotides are TGTGCTAGTGGGGCAGGGGGTGGGAACACTGAAGCTTTCTTT.

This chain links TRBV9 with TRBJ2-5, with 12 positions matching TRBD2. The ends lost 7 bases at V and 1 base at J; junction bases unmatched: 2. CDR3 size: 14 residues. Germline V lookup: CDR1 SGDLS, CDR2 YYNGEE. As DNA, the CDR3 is TGTGCCAGCGCGACTAGCGGGGGCCAAGAGACCCAGTACTTC. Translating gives CASATSGGQETQYF.